This passage covers 16 T cell receptor beta chains from one sample sequenced in a study of STAT3 mutations in large granular lymphocyte leukemia. Profiled with immunoSEQ multiplex PCR; TCRdb holds only in-frame clones, not every one. The sample has approximately 30,000 clones, 70% to 80% seen once. The antigens for these receptors are not known. Findings and caveats of the study: In T-cell large granular lymphocyte leukemia, about half of patients showed multiple immunodominant subclonotypes.

The sequenced sample was peripheral blood mononuclear cells. The receptors were sampled from a woman in her forties or fifties with T-cell large granular lymphocyte leukemia. Some clones in this sample may be carry-over from other donors' samples.

The chain uses TRBV28 and TRBJ1-5; TRBD1 aligns across 9 bases. CDR1 MDHEN and CDR2 SYDVKM come from the germline V gene. The length of the CDR3 is 19 residues. V was pared by 6 bases and J by 8 bases, with 23 bases of the junction left unmatched. The CDR3 reads CASSRTTGTGRSDEKPQHF. The CDR3 region has the DNA TGTGCCAGCAGCAGAACTACCGGGACAGGGAGATCAGACGAGAAGCCCCAGCATTTT.

V is TRBV12-5 and J is TRBJ2-3, with D unresolved. Germline-derived CDR1 and CDR2 are LGHNT and FRNRAP. Trimming shortened V by 6 bases and J by 5 bases, and 15 bases separated the two germline ends. This CDR3 has 14 residues. CDR3: CASGRDGTIDTQYF. CDR3 DNA sequence: TGTGCTAGTGGCCGCGATGGCACTATAGATACGCAGTATTTT.

J is TRBJ2-7 and V is TRBV5-1; TRBD1 is a possible D gene (5 bases). V shed 4 bases and J shed 2 bases, with 10 bases lying between them. Germline CDR1 SGHRS, CDR2 YFSETQ. CDR3 length: 13 residues. The CDR3 region is CASSLLTAYEQYF. The CDR3 DNA reads TGCGCCAGCAGCCTTCTGACAGCCTACGAGCAGTACTTC.

This clone was recorded a few times. V is TRBV7-2 and J is TRBJ1-5; D gene ambiguous. CDR1 SGHTA and CDR2 FQGNSA come from the germline V gene. The V and J ends lost 1 base and 9 bases respectively, with 25 bases between them. This CDR3 is 18 amino acids long. The chain's CDR3 is CASSLVRRQSGKEWPQHF. The DNA of the CDR3 is TGTGCCAGCAGCTTAGTTCGGAGGCAATCCGGCAAGGAGTGGCCCCAGCATTTT.

The chain combines TRBV18 with TRBJ2-3; D gene ambiguous. The CDR3 is made up of 14 amino acids. Germline V CDR1 and CDR2: KGHSH, LQKENI. The germline V and J ends were trimmed by 2 bases and 2 bases, with 8 bases remaining between them. CDR3 in DNA: TGTGCCAGCTCACCAGTAAGCGCCACAGATACGCAGTATTTT. It encodes CASSPVSATDTQYF.

The V gene is TRBV4-2, the J gene TRBJ1-2; TRBD1 matches 10 bases. Per the germline V gene, CDR1 is LGHNA and CDR2 is YNFKEQ. After removal of 4 bases from V and 8 bases from J, the junction contained 7 bases not matched to a gene. This CDR3 contains 14 residues. CDR3 sequence reads: CASSPVTGGLGYTF. In nucleotides, the CDR3 is TGTGCCAGCAGCCCAGTGACAGGGGGCTTAGGCTACACCTTC.

The chain carries TRBV5-1 and TRBJ1-1; D call uncertain. Germline loops: CDR1 SGHRS, CDR2 YFSETQ. Trimming removed 1 base from V and 1 base from J, with 8 bases in between. The CDR3 is 14 residues long. The CDR3 spells CASSLSPANTEAFF. The DNA for the CDR3 is TGCGCCAGCAGCTTGTCGCCCGCGAACACTGAAGCTTTCTTT.

The V call is TRBV5-6, the J call TRBJ2-5, with 8 bases identical to TRBD1. Trimming removed 2 bases from V and 4 bases from J; junction bases left unmatched: 1. The CDR3 totals 13 residues. Looked up from germline, CDR1 is SGHDT and CDR2 is YYEEEE. The CDR3 reads CASSFGQGETQYF. DNA for the CDR3: TGTGCCAGCAGCTTTGGACAGGGAGAGACCCAGTACTTC. The whole variable domain, remainder taken from reference TRBV5-6 and TRBJ2-5, is DAGVTQSPTHLIKTRGQQVTLRCSPKSGHDTVSWYQQALGQGPQFIFQYYEEEERQRGNFPDRFSGHQFPNYSSELNVNALLLGDSALYLCASSFGQGETQYFGPGTRLLVL.

The chain employs TRBV2 and TRBJ2-5; no clear D. Germline CDR1 SNHLY, CDR2 FYNNEI. The CDR3 totals 13 residues. V was shortened by 4 bases and J by 4 bases, with 10 bases between the two germline ends. Here the CDR3 reads CASSGWFGETQYF. CDR3 coding DNA: TGTGCCAGCAGTGGATGGTTCGGAGAGACCCAGTACTTC.

CDR3 DNA sequence: TGTGCCAGCAGCCAACGCCGGGACGTAGGAAACATTCAGTACTTC. The encoded protein is CASSQRRDVGNIQYF. The V gene is TRBV4-2, the J gene TRBJ2-4; tentatively, D is TRBD1 or TRBD2 (5 bases each). The CDR3 has 15 residues. The germline V gene has CDR1 LGHNA and CDR2 YNFKEQ. Trimming pared 2 bases from V and 6 bases from J, leaving 14 bases between.

This CDR3 reads CASSFKAGKNEKLFF. DNA for the CDR3: TGTGCCAGCAGTTTCAAGGCAGGGAAAAATGAAAAACTGTTTTTT. The V and J genes are TRBV28 and TRBJ1-4, with D tentatively TRBD1 (5 bases). This CDR3 is built from 15 residues. The V gene lost 3 bases and the J gene lost 5 bases, with 13 bases spanning the gap. Germline CDR1 MDHEN, CDR2 SYDVKM.

CDR3 amino acids: CASSQGGTTQETQYF. In nucleotides, the CDR3 is TGTGCCAGCAGCCAGGGGGGGACCACCCAAGAGACCCAGTACTTC. V and J are TRBV7-9 and TRBJ2-5, with D perhaps being TRBD1 or TRBD2 (7 bases each). Trimming removed 5 bases at V and 1 base at J, with 14 bases between. This CDR3 is built from 15 residues. Looked up from germline, CDR1 is SEHNR and CDR2 is FQNEAQ (reference sequence).

This clone came up a few times. V and J are TRBV7-2 and TRBJ2-5, with D perhaps assigned TRBD1 or TRBD2 (6 bases each). V was trimmed by 5 bases and J by 1 base, leaving 11 bases between them. Germline CDR1 is SGHTA and CDR2 is FQGNSA. This CDR3 has 14 amino acids. CDR3 sequence reads: CASSGGGSQETQYF. The DNA of the CDR3 is TGTGCCAGCAGCGGAGGGGGGAGCCAAGAGACCCAGTACTTC. Complete variable domain (other parts from reference TRBV7-2 and TRBJ2-5): GAGVSQSPSNKVTEKGKDVELRCDPISGHTALYWYRQSLGQGLEFLIYFQGNSAPDKSGLPSDRFSAERTGGSVSTLTIQRTQQEDSAVYLCASSGGGSQETQYFGPGTRLLVL.

The gene calls are TRBV18 and TRBJ1-3; D call uncertain. The CDR3 consists of 16 residues. With 1 base removed from V and 4 bases from J, the gap between germline ends came to 14 bases. The germline gives CDR1 KGHSH, CDR2 LQKENI. CDR3 region: CASSPREGRRGNTIYF. The CDR3 region has the DNA TGTGCCAGCTCACCACGGGAAGGGAGAAGAGGAAACACCATATATTTT.

The rearrangement uses TRBV5-1 and TRBJ1-4, with D tentatively TRBD1 (6 bases). V dropped 0 bases and J dropped 5 bases, with 14 bases sitting between them. Germline assignment: CDR1 SGHRS and CDR2 YFSETQ. This CDR3 is 16 amino acids long. As DNA, the CDR3 is TGCGCCAGCAGCTTGGGACAGGAGGGGGGGAATGAAAAACTGTTTTTT. It codes for CASSLGQEGGNEKLFF.

This clone has a handful of counts. The J gene is TRBJ1-4, the V gene TRBV9; TRBD1 might be the D (5 bases). Per germline, CDR1 SGDLS and CDR2 YYNGEE. The length of the CDR3 is 16 residues. V lost 0 bases, J lost 10 bases, and 19 bases lay in between. The CDR3 DNA reads as TGTGCCAGCAGCGTAGATGGGCGCCCTTATGGGGCAAAACTGTTTTTT. Translated, it gives CASSVDGRPYGAKLFF.